The 15 T cell receptor beta chains below all came from one sample that was sequenced in a study of T cells after yellow fever vaccination (dated 2019 in TCRdb). Library preparation used 5' RACE. Instrument used: Illumina NovaSeq 6000. The public sequencing data were trimmed at Q25 with fastp and processed into clonotypes with MiXCR by TCRdb, which kept only in-frame beta chains. Every distinct CDR3 protein forms one entry, paired with its most common genes and DNA. This sample is represented by around 320,000 distinct CDR3 sequences; about 11% of them were singletons. The ten largest clones add up to under 4% of the sample. The treatment or condition label on this specimen signifies: live attenuated yellow fever vaccine strain. Here the sequenced sample was CD4+ T cells sorted from PBMCs, taken 45 days after the yellow fever booster vaccination. These receptors came from a man aged 18 to 30 who received the YFV17D yellow fever vaccine.

This clonotype has only a few counts. The chain carries TRBV7-2 and TRBJ1-2; D uncertain. The germline V and J ends were trimmed by 6 bases and 4 bases, with 15 bases remaining between them. Germline CDR1 is SGHTA and CDR2 is FQGNSA. The CDR3 has 14 residues. The CDR3 here is CASRQRAAGYGYTF. The DNA of the CDR3 is TGTGCCAGCAGGCAGAGGGCGGCGGGCTATGGCTACACCTTC.

This clonotype showed up many times. The V call is TRBV18, the J call TRBJ2-1; TRBD2 matches 12 bases. Germline CDR1 and CDR2: KGHSH and LQKENI. V shed 0 bases and J 2 bases; nucleotides not matched to a gene: 2. The CDR3 loop spans 17 amino acids. CDR3 coding DNA: TGTGCCAGCTCACCACCCCTAGCGGGGGGGGCCTACAATGAGCAGTTCTTC. Its protein product is CASSPPLAGGAYNEQFF.

This clonotype appeared a few times. The chain uses TRBV24-1 and TRBJ2-3; D is undetermined. CDR3 length: 13 residues. In germline, CDR1 is KGHDR, CDR2 SFDVKD. Between the trimmed V and J ends, which lost 9 bases and 2 bases, there was a span of 11 bases. Here the CDR3 DNA reads TGTGCCACCTCCACACAGAACACAGATACGCAGTATTTT. Its translation: CATSTQNTDTQYF.

The rearrangement links TRBV28 to TRBJ2-7; TRBD2 might be the D (6 bases). The CDR3 contains 14 residues. Germline lookup yields CDR1 MDHEN and CDR2 SYDVKM. Trimming stripped 5 bases from V and 4 bases from J, with 15 bases between. CDR3 nucleotide sequence: TGTGCCAGCAGTGATCCAACTGGGGGGTACGAGCAGTACGTC. Its translation: CASSDPTGGYEQYV.

The rearrangement joins TRBV5-1 to TRBJ2-7; D remains ambiguous. Per germline, CDR1 SGHRS and CDR2 YFSETQ. This CDR3 contains 12 residues. V lost 4 bases and J 5 bases, leaving 10 bases between the germline ends. As DNA, the CDR3 is TGCGCCAGCAGCATACCGGGTGACGAGCAGTACTTC. It is translated as CASSIPGDEQYF.

This clonotype came up a few times. The chain links TRBV2 to TRBJ2-5, with TRBD2 as a possible D gene (5 bases). The CDR3 is 13 residues long. V was trimmed by 4 bases and J by 4 bases, leaving 10 bases between them. Germline values: CDR1 SNHLY, CDR2 FYNNEI. The CDR3 DNA reads TGTGCCAGCAGTGGGCTAGCTACAGAGACCCAGTACTTC. Protein sequence: CASSGLATETQYF.

This clonotype was seen a few times. The chain couples TRBV20-1 to TRBJ2-3, with D perhaps TRBD2 (6 bases). The germline V gene has CDR1 DFQATT and CDR2 SNEGSKA (reference sequence). CDR3 length: 12 amino acids. Here the CDR3 reads CSRLQAGDTQYF. For the CDR3, the DNA is TGCAGCAGACTCCAAGCGGGTGATACGCAGTATTTT.

V usage is TRBV18 and J usage is TRBJ2-4; TRBD1 agrees at 8 bases. The germline gives CDR1 KGHSH, CDR2 LQKENI. This CDR3 contains 15 residues. V shed 3 bases, J shed 1 base, and the junction held 2 bases outside the gene matches. CDR3 in DNA: TGTGCCAGCTCACCTCAGGGGGCTGCCAAAAACATTCAGTACTTC. It is translated as CASSPQGAAKNIQYF.

This clonotype was seen more than once but under ten times. V is TRBV20-1 and J is TRBJ2-1, with 12 positions matching TRBD2. CDR3 length: 18 amino acids. CDR1 is DFQATT and CDR2 is SNEGSKA in the germline V gene (reference sequence). Trimming cost V 0 bases and J 0 bases; bases outside gene matches: 6. CDR3 DNA: TGCAGTGCTAGAGATGGGCTAGCGGGGGGGCACTCCTACAATGAGCAGTTCTTC. Its protein product is CSARDGLAGGHSYNEQFF.

The chain employs TRBV20-1 and TRBJ1-1; possibly TRBD1 for D (5 bases). Per germline, CDR1 DFQATT and CDR2 SNEGSKA (reference sequence). CDR3 length equals 13 residues. The V end was cut by 6 bases, the J end by 5 bases, with 16 bases between. CDR3 sequence reads: CSAPRGGRTEAFF. CDR3 coding DNA: TGCAGTGCCCCTCGGGGGGGTCGAACTGAAGCTTTCTTT.

In this sample, this clonotype turned up a few times. The chain uses TRBV19 and TRBJ2-1; 7 bases agree with TRBD2. Germline CDR1 LNHDA, CDR2 SQIVND (reference sequence). The CDR3 totals 13 residues. V lost 6 bases, J lost 7 bases, and 6 bases stayed unmatched. CDR3 in DNA: TGTGCCAGTAGGGGAAGGGGAGGGAATGAGCAGTTCTTC. This encodes CASRGRGGNEQFF.

V is TRBV4-3 and J is TRBJ2-1; 7 positions match TRBD1. CDR3 length equals 16 residues. The germline V gene encodes CDR1 LGHNA and CDR2 YSLEER. Germline trimming cut 5 bases from V and 0 bases from J; bases unmatched to any gene: 7. As DNA, the CDR3 is TGCGCCAGCAGCGTACAGGGGAAGAGCTCCTACAATGAGCAGTTCTTC. Translated, it gives CASSVQGKSSYNEQFF.

This chain links TRBV15 with TRBJ2-5; D possibly corresponds to TRBD1 (5 bases). Germline CDR1 is LNHNV and CDR2 is YYDKDF (reference sequence). CDR3 length: 14 residues. The V end was cut by 6 bases, the J end by 4 bases, with 15 bases between. The CDR3: CATSTLGAGETQYF. The CDR3 nucleotides read TGTGCCACCAGTACCCTTGGGGCTGGAGAGACCCAGTACTTC.

V gene TRBV7-2 combines with J gene TRBJ2-4; 7 bases match TRBD2. The CDR3 has 17 amino acids. V was clipped by 7 bases and J by 0 bases; unmatched bases: 12. Germline V lookup: CDR1 SGHTA, CDR2 FQGNSA. CDR3 nucleotide sequence: TGTGCCAGCACGCGGGGAGGGCAGAGCGGAGCCAAAAACATTCAGTACTTC. Translation gives CASTRGGQSGAKNIQYF.

By frequency in the sample, this clonotype is medium-sized. The rearrangement links TRBV20-1 to TRBJ2-1; 12 nucleotides line up with TRBD2. The germline CDR1 and CDR2 sequences are DFQATT and SNEGSKA (reference sequence). This CDR3 is built from 13 residues. With V trimmed by 3 bases and J by 7 bases, 1 base remained unmatched. The DNA for the CDR3 is TGCAGTGCTAGTGGACTAGCGGGGAATGAGCAGTTCTTC. Translation: CSASGLAGNEQFF.